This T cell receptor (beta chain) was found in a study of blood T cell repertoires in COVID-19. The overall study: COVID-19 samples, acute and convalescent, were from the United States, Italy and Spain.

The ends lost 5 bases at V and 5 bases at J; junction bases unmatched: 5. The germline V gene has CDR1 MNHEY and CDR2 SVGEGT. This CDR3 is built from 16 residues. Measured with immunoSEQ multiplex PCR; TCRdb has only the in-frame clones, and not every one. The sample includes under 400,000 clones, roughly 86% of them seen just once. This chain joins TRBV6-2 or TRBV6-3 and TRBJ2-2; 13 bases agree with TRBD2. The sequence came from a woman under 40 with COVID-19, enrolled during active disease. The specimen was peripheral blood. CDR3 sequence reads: CASSHGLAGETGELFF. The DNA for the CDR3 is TGTGCCAGCAGTCATGGACTAGCGGGAGAAACCGGGGAGCTGTTTTTT.